Listed below are T cell receptor beta chains from one sample, sequenced in a study of metastatic and nonmetastatic thyroid tumors. TCRdb re-analyzed the PCR reads using MiXCR. The table includes approximately 12,000 clones, under 25% detected once. The sample comprised adjacent normal tissue. These receptors came from a female donor with papillary thyroid cancer or a benign thyroid nodule (not recorded which). Some clones in this sample may be carry-over from other donors' samples. Both conserved end residues are part of each CDR3. The order of the fields is J gene, clone size, V gene, D gene, CDR3 DNA, CDR3 protein. A D gene is named only where the DNA matches it firmly. Clone size is given for some rows only: seen once, a few or many times, or a class if the clone is expanded.

TRBJ2-1	.	TRBV9	TRBD1	TGTGCCAGCAGAGTACGAGGGGGCGATGAGCAGTTCTTC	CASRVRGGDEQFF
TRBJ1-2	medium-sized	TRBV6-1	.	TGTGCCAGCAGTGAAGGACAGCGAATCGGATATGGCTACACCTTC	CASSEGQRIGYGYTF
TRBJ1-1	medium-sized	TRBV6-5	TRBD1	TGTGCCAGCAGTTACTCTCCCAGGGGGAGGACTGAAGCTTTCTTT	CASSYSPRGRTEAFF
TRBJ1-1	many	TRBV7-2	.	TGTGCCAGCAGCCTCCCCGGGGGGGTCAGAACTGAAGCTTTCTTT	CASSLPGGVRTEAFF
TRBJ2-3	many	TRBV13	.	TGTGCCAGCAGCCTCCGCTATACGCAGTATTTT	CASSLRYTQYF
TRBJ2-5	large	TRBV6-5	TRBD1	TGTGCCAGCAGTTACTCAGAGACTACCGGGACAGACTGGAAGACCCAGTACTTC	CASSYSETTGTDWKTQYF
TRBJ1-4	many	TRBV28	TRBD1	TGTGCCAGCAGACAGGGGGCTGAAAAACTGTTTTTT	CASRQGAEKLFF
TRBJ2-3	.	TRBV20-1	TRBD2	TGCAGTGCTAGAGATTCTGCTAGCGGGGGGGAATCAGATACGCAGTATTTT	CSARDSASGGESDTQYF
TRBJ2-3	.	TRBV9	.	TGTGCCAGCAGCGTGCCCGGCGGGGGCACAGATACGCAGTATTTT	CASSVPGGGTDTQYF
TRBJ2-3	many	TRBV2	TRBD2	TGTGCCAGCAGTCGGGGGCTAGCGGGGGGCACAGATACGCAGTATTTT	CASSRGLAGGTDTQYF
TRBJ2-1	.	TRBV5-1	.	TGCGCCAGCAGCTTTCCCGACCGGGAGAAAGTGGACAATGAGCAGTTCTTC	CASSFPDREKVDNEQFF
TRBJ2-2	medium-sized	TRBV27	TRBD2	TGTGCCAGCAGCTTAAGCGGGGGGGCCGGGGAGCTGTTTTTT	CASSLSGGAGELFF
TRBJ2-7	many	TRBV20-1	.	TGCAGTGCTGGCGAAGGCGGGAAAACCTACGAGCAGTACTTC	CSAGEGGKTYEQYF
TRBJ1-1	medium-sized	TRBV6-1	TRBD1	TGTGCCAGCAGTTGGACAGGGGACACTGAAGCTTTCTTT	CASSWTGDTEAFF
TRBJ1-2	medium-sized	TRBV11-2	.	TGTGCCAGCAGCTTAGGTGGGGCTAACTATGGCTACACCTTC	CASSLGGANYGYTF
TRBJ1-3	many	TRBV11-2	.	TGCGCCAGCAGCTTAGAAGGGGTTTCGTCTGGAAACACCATATATTTT	CASSLEGVSSGNTIYF
TRBJ1-4	many	TRBV9	.	TGTGCCAGCAGCCCGGCGGGTGGAGAAAAACTGTTTTTT	CASSPAGGEKLFF
TRBJ2-1	.	TRBV29-1	.	TGCAGCGTTGATATTAGGCAATACAATGAGCAGCTCTTC	CSVDIRQYNEQLF
TRBJ2-3	.	TRBV20-1	.	TGCAGTGCTACCCGGGACTCCCTCTTGGATACGCAGTATTTT	CSATRDSLLDTQYF
TRBJ1-5	medium-sized	TRBV27	.	TGTGCCAGCAGTCCCTTCGGCCGGGGGCCTCAGCCCCAGCATTTT	CASSPFGRGPQPQHF
TRBJ2-5	many	TRBV6-5	TRBD1	TGTGCCAGCAGTTATAGTAGGGGGCTGGAGACCCAGTACTTC	CASSYSRGLETQYF
TRBJ1-1	many	TRBV20-1	.	TGCAGTGCTCATGGGGACATAATGAACACTGAAGCTTTCTTT	CSAHGDIMNTEAFF
TRBJ2-4	medium-sized	TRBV6-2/TRBV6-3	.	TGTGCCAGCTCGCCAAGCACCAACATTCAGTACTTC	CASSPSTNIQYF